This passage covers 27 T cell receptor beta chains from one sample sequenced in a study of blood T cell repertoires in COVID-19 (dated by TCRdb to 2020 to 2022). To prepare the library, the immunoSEQ multiplex PCR assay was applied. TCRdb retrieved this table from immuneACCESS and kept in-frame rearrangements only. Not all clones are present; in checked studies, unresolved V genes account for under half, and no reason is known for the remainder. The sample table records around 310,000 clones; around nine tenths of these occur just once. The ten largest make up around 13% of the sample. Input material: peripheral blood. The receptors were sampled from a woman aged 55-69 years with acute or convalescent COVID-19.

The CDR3 DNA is TGTGCCAGCAGAGTGGACCCAGGGGTCGGGGAGCTGTTTTTT. The encoded protein is CASRVDPGVGELFF. The chain employs TRBV6-4 and TRBJ2-2; possibly TRBD1 for D (6 bases). V lost 6 bases and J lost 7, with 15 bases in between. Germline lookup yields CDR1 MRHNA and CDR2 SNTAGT. The CDR3 length is 14 residues.

The chain combines TRBV6-2 or TRBV6-3 with TRBJ2-1; 9 nucleotides agree with TRBD1. The CDR3 spans 16 residues. Trimming cost V 2 bases and J 3 bases; bases outside gene matches: 5. CDR1 is MNHEY and CDR2 is SVGEGT in the germline V gene. CDR3 loop: CASSYRTGAGYNEQFF. The DNA for the CDR3 is TGTGCCAGCAGTTACCGGACAGGGGCGGGCTACAATGAGCAGTTCTTC.

The chain employs TRBV5-6 and TRBJ2-7; the match to TRBD2 covers 9 bases. Germline V gene lookup returns CDR1 SGHDT and CDR2 YYEEEE. V trimming: 6 bases; J trimming: 1 base; junction bases outside the gene matches: 8. The CDR3 contains 15 residues. DNA of the CDR3: TGTGCCAGCATCAAGCTAGCGGGATCTTCCTACGAGCAGTACTTC. Amino acid sequence: CASIKLAGSSYEQYF.

V gene TRBV5-1 combines with J gene TRBJ1-3, with D perhaps TRBD1 (6 bases). The CDR3 has 15 residues. The V end was cut by 0 bases, the J end by 2 bases, with 9 bases between. In germline, CDR1 is SGHRS, CDR2 YFSETQ. CDR3 nucleotides: TGCGCCAGCAGCTTGGAGGGGGTAACTGGAAACACCATATATTTT. It is translated as CASSLEGVTGNTIYF.

The J gene is TRBJ1-1, the V gene TRBV7-2, with TRBD1 as a possible D gene (5 bases). Trimming removed 1 base from V and 0 bases from J, with 9 bases in between. Germline CDR1 SGHTA, CDR2 FQGNSA. The CDR3 is 15 residues long. This CDR3 is CASSLDRPMNTEAFF. The CDR3, as DNA: TGTGCCAGCAGCTTAGACAGGCCCATGAACACTGAAGCTTTCTTT. The variable domain in full, with the rest retrieved from reference TRBV7-2 and TRBJ1-1, is GAGVSQSPSNKVTEKGKDVELRCDPISGHTALYWYRQSLGQGLEFLIYFQGNSAPDKSGLPSDRFSAERTGGSVSTLTIQRTQQEDSAVYLCASSLDRPMNTEAFFGQGTRLTVV.

V is TRBV30 and J is TRBJ1-5; no reliable D call. The V end was cut by 1 base, the J end by 0 bases, with 10 bases between. Germline V lookup: CDR1 GTSNPN, CDR2 SVGIG (reference sequence). This CDR3 spans 15 amino acids. Written as DNA, the CDR3 is TGTGCCTGGAGTGCGGTGGCAGGTAGCAATCAGCCCCAGCATTTT. Protein product: CAWSAVAGSNQPQHF. Filled out from reference TRBV30 and TRBJ1-5, the complete variable domain reads SQTIHQWPATLVQPVGSPLSLECTVEGTSNPNLYWYRQAAGRGLQLLFYSVGIGQISSEVPQNLSASRPQDRQFILSSKKLLLSDSGFYLCAWSAVAGSNQPQHFGDGTRLSIL.

The chain combines TRBV12-3 or TRBV12-4 with TRBJ2-2; TRBD2 is a possible D gene (5 bases). V was pared by 5 bases and J by 13 bases, with 14 bases between. The CDR3 is 12 amino acids. For the CDR3, the DNA is TGTGCCAGCAGTCCGAGGAAGGAGGTGCTGTTTTTT. Encoded protein: CASSPRKEVLFF.

The V and J genes are TRBV5-4 and TRBJ2-5; 9 nucleotides align to TRBD1. With V trimmed by 3 bases and J by 5 bases, 5 bases remained unmatched. The germline V gene encodes CDR1 SGHNT and CDR2 YYREEE (reference sequence). The CDR3 spans 14 residues. The DNA of the CDR3 is TGTGCCAGCAGCTACGGGACAGGGAGGGAGACCCAGTACTTC. It translates to CASSYGTGRETQYF.

The sample holds one count of this clone. The chain carries TRBV7-9 and TRBJ1-1; 9 bases match TRBD1. The junction had 6 bases not matched to a gene; V was cut back by 5 bases and J by 5 bases. This CDR3 is built from 14 residues. Germline CDR1 and CDR2: SEHNR and FQNEAQ (reference sequence). The chain's CDR3 is CASSRGQGETEAFF. The CDR3 region has the DNA TGTGCCAGCAGCCGGGGACAGGGAGAGACTGAAGCTTTCTTT. Supplemented by reference TRBV7-9 and TRBJ1-1, the full variable domain reads DTGVSQNPRHKITKRGQNVTFRCDPISEHNRLYWYRQTLGQGPEFLTYFQNEAQLEKSRLLSDRFSAERPKGSFSTLEIQRTEQGDSAMYLCASSRGQGETEAFFGQGTRLTVV.

This clone was seen only a few times. The V gene is TRBV9, the J gene TRBJ2-1, with D possibly being TRBD2 (5 bases). The CDR3 has 14 residues. Germline V gene sequence: CDR1 SGDLS, CDR2 YYNGEE. The ends were cut back, 2 bases at V and 3 bases at J, with 9 bases in the middle. The CDR3 sequence: CASSVGLFYNEQFF. As DNA, the CDR3 is TGTGCCAGCAGCGTTGGACTCTTCTACAATGAGCAGTTCTTC.

The DNA of the CDR3 is TGTGCCAGTAGTATTCAACGGGCGGGAGGTTGGGGCCACAATGAGCAGTTCTTC. It codes for CASSIQRAGGWGHNEQFF. V gene TRBV19 combines with J gene TRBJ2-1; the match to TRBD2 covers 8 bases. CDR3 size: 18 residues. Germline V gene sequence: CDR1 LNHDA, CDR2 SQIVND (reference sequence). V trimming: 3 bases; J trimming: 5 bases; junction bases outside the gene matches: 15.

The chain joins TRBV28 to TRBJ2-2; 10 nucleotides line up with TRBD2. Germline CDR1 and CDR2: MDHEN and SYDVKM. Trimming at V came to 8 bases and at J to 2 bases, leaving 11 bases not matched to a gene. The CDR3 totals 17 residues. In nucleotides, the CDR3 is TGTGCCAGCGATGGGAGCGGGGGGGCCCTCAACACCGGGGAGCTGTTTTTT. Its translation is CASDGSGGALNTGELFF.

V is TRBV18 and J is TRBJ2-5; D is possibly TRBD2 (7 bases). Germline CDR1 reads KGHSH; CDR2 reads LQKENI. V lost 3 bases and J lost 2, with 13 bases in between. The CDR3 has 15 amino acids. The CDR3 is CASSPPGGVQETQYF. The CDR3 nucleotides are TGTGCCAGCTCACCTCCGGGGGGCGTGCAAGAGACCCAGTACTTC.

The V call is TRBV19, the J call TRBJ2-1; 7 nucleotides line up with TRBD2. The CDR3 extends over 16 amino acids. With V trimmed by 2 bases and J by 1 base, 5 bases remained unmatched. CDR1 is LNHDA and CDR2 is SQIVND in the germline V gene (reference sequence). The CDR3 here is CASSIPASGSYNEQFF. DNA of the CDR3: TGTGCCAGTAGTATACCCGCTAGCGGTTCCTACAATGAGCAGTTCTTC.

The chain recombines TRBV7-2 with TRBJ1-3; D is ambiguous. V was pared by 4 bases and J by 0 bases, with 13 bases between. The germline V gene has CDR1 SGHTA and CDR2 FQGNSA. The CDR3 runs to 16 residues. CDR3 in DNA: TGTGCCAGCAGCTCTAGGCGGGAAGCCTCTGGAAACACCATATATTTT. Translation: CASSSRREASGNTIYF.

V is TRBV7-3 and J is TRBJ1-6; 9 bases agree with TRBD1. The CDR3 length is 15 residues. Germline V lookup: CDR1 SGHTA, CDR2 FQGTGA. V trimming: 3 bases; J trimming: 10 bases; junction bases outside the gene matches: 7. The DNA of the CDR3 is TGTGCCAGCAGCTTGGGACAGGGTGTGGACTCACCCCTCCACTTT. Its translation is CASSLGQGVDSPLHF.

The chain joins TRBV11-2 to TRBJ1-4; 10 bases are shared with TRBD1. The J segment lost 6 bases and the V segment lost 4 bases, leaving 11 bases of the junction unmatched. Germline assignment: CDR1 SGHAT and CDR2 FQNNGV. This CDR3 has 17 residues. The CDR3 DNA reads as TGTGCCAGCAGCTCCCGGGACAGGGGATTGGGCCATGAAAAACTGTTTTTT. This encodes CASSSRDRGLGHEKLFF.

This chain connects TRBV7-2 to TRBJ2-4; TRBD2 matches at 7 bases. The CDR3 totals 16 residues. In germline, CDR1 is SGHTA, CDR2 FQGNSA. V lost 4 bases and J lost 8; bases outside the gene matches: 14. The CDR3 nucleotides read TGTGCCAGCAGCTGGGCCCTGAGGCGGGAGAAGGACATTCAGTACTTC. It translates to CASSWALRREKDIQYF.

This rearrangement joins TRBV28 to TRBJ1-4; D might be TRBD1 (5 bases). The V end was cut by 6 bases, the J end by 6 bases, with 14 bases between. Per the germline V gene, CDR1 is MDHEN and CDR2 is SYDVKM. The CDR3 covers 14 residues. The CDR3: CASREQVRYEKLFF. The CDR3, as DNA: TGTGCCAGCAGGGAACAGGTAAGGTATGAAAAACTGTTTTTT.

J is TRBJ2-3 and V is TRBV4-1; a possible D gene is TRBD1 (6 bases). CDR3 length: 16 amino acids. Germline values: CDR1 MGHRA, CDR2 YSYEKL. The V end was cut by 6 bases, the J end by 0 bases, with 16 bases between. The CDR3 region is CASRPRQATSTDTQYF. CDR3 sequence (DNA): TGCGCCAGCAGACCCAGACAGGCGACGAGCACAGATACGCAGTATTTT.

The chain employs TRBV7-3 and TRBJ1-2; 7 bases align to TRBD1. Losses at the gene ends were 5 bases for V and 3 bases for J; bases not matched to a gene: 6. The germline V gene encodes CDR1 SGHTA and CDR2 FQGTGA. CDR3 size: 14 residues. CDR3 sequence: CASSRDRVDYGYTF. The DNA for the CDR3 is TGTGCCAGCAGCCGGGACAGAGTCGACTATGGCTACACCTTC.

The rearrangement links TRBV19 to TRBJ1-2; 10 bases are shared with TRBD1. Looked up from germline, CDR1 is LNHDA and CDR2 is SQIVND (reference sequence). This CDR3 contains 13 residues. V shed 9 bases, J shed 0 bases, and the junction held 1 base outside the gene matches. The DNA of the CDR3 is TGTGCCAGCGGGACAGGGGCTAACTATGGCTACACCTTC. Translated: CASGTGANYGYTF.

This chain links TRBV29-1 with TRBJ2-3, with 8 bases that match TRBD1. V shed 7 bases, J shed 3 bases, and the junction held 6 bases outside the gene matches. The CDR3 is made up of 13 amino acids. Germline V gene lookup returns CDR1 SQVTM and CDR2 ANQGSEA. The CDR3 region has the DNA TGCAGCGCAGGCAGGGGGCAAACAGATACGCAGTATTTT. Translating it yields CSAGRGQTDTQYF.

This clone was observed once. The genes are TRBV5-7 and TRBJ2-5; the D gene is possibly TRBD1 (5 bases). TRBV5-7 is marked as an open reading frame, function uncertain. The CDR3 has 13 residues. Trimming cost V 6 bases and J 5 bases, with 14 bases left between them. The CDR3 is CASTRQGEETQYF. Written as DNA, the CDR3 is TGTGCCAGCACCCGTCAGGGTGAGGAGACCCAGTACTTC.

J is TRBJ1-4 and V is TRBV27; D may be TRBD1 (5 bases). There are 14 residues in the CDR3. V was pared by 5 bases and J by 7 bases, with 14 bases between. Germline loops: CDR1 MNHEY, CDR2 SMNVEV (reference sequence). In DNA, the CDR3 is TGTGCCAGCAGTCCCCGTTGGAGGGGTGAAAAACTGTTTTTT. Its translation: CASSPRWRGEKLFF.

The chain recombines TRBV9 with TRBJ2-4; 8 nucleotides line up with TRBD2. The germline gives CDR1 SGDLS, CDR2 YYNGEE. V trimming: 0 bases; J trimming: 0 bases; junction bases outside the gene matches: 2. The length of the CDR3 is 16 residues. The CDR3 loop is CASSVGGGLAKNIQYF. CDR3 DNA sequence: TGTGCCAGCAGCGTAGGCGGGGGGCTAGCCAAAAACATTCAGTACTTC.

This clone has only one observation. The J gene is TRBJ1-6, the V gene TRBV5-1; D unresolved. The CDR3 loop spans 15 amino acids. CDR1 and CDR2 from the germline V gene are SGHRS and YFSETQ. The V end lost 7 bases, the J end lost 0 bases, and 11 bases lay between the germline ends. The CDR3 spells CASGSEPSYNSPLHF. For the CDR3, the DNA is TGCGCCAGCGGGTCGGAGCCCTCCTATAATTCACCCCTCCACTTT. The full variable domain, in which reference TRBV5-1 and TRBJ1-6 provide the parts outside the CDR3, is KAGVTQTPRYLIKTRGQQVTLSCSPISGHRSVSWYQQTPGQGLQFLFEYFSETQRNKGNFPGRFSGRQFSNSRSEMNVSTLELGDSALYLCASGSEPSYNSPLHFGNGTRLTVT.